The 3 T cell receptor beta chains in this list originate from one sample, sequenced in a study of cytomegalovirus exposure and HLA in healthy donors. In the PCR, 60 Vbeta and 13 Jbeta primers were used. Method: immunoSEQ multiplex PCR; TCRdb's copy keeps in-frame clones and lacks some. Of 150,000 to 200,000 clones in the sample, 83% were seen once. Sequencing was carried out using PBMCs. Every receptor here comes from a man aged 35-49 years in good health and CMV-seropositive.

The chain recombines TRBV10-1 with TRBJ1-5, with unresolved D. Deletions cut 2 bases from V and 6 bases from J, with 8 bases between. Germline lookup yields CDR1 WNHNN and CDR2 SYGVQD (reference sequence). This CDR3 is 13 amino acids long. The CDR3 sequence is CASSEDGVQPQHF. The DNA for the CDR3 is TGCGCCAGCAGTGAGGATGGAGTTCAGCCCCAGCATTTT.

The chain couples TRBV30 to TRBJ2-1; 10 bases line up with TRBD2. This CDR3 region has 16 residues. CDR1 is GTSNPN and CDR2 is SVGIG in the germline V gene (reference sequence). J gave up 4 bases and V 3 bases, and 9 bases lay outside the gene matches. CDR3 DNA sequence: TGTGCCTGGAGAAAGCGGGAGGGCCATATTTACAATGAGCAGTTCTTC. Encoded protein: CAWRKREGHIYNEQFF. The full variable domain, completed using reference TRBV30 and TRBJ2-1, is SQTIHQWPATLVQPVGSPLSLECTVEGTSNPNLYWYRQAAGRGLQLLFYSVGIGQISSEVPQNLSASRPQDRQFILSSKKLLLSDSGFYLCAWRKREGHIYNEQFFGPGTRLTVL.

The rearrangement uses TRBV9 and TRBJ2-1; 8 nucleotides agree with TRBD2. Germline assignment: CDR1 SGDLS and CDR2 YYNGEE. The CDR3 has 15 residues. The V segment lost 3 bases and the J segment 5 bases; nucleotides outside the gene matches: 7. CDR3 sequence (DNA): TGTGCCAGCAGCGCTGGACTAGCCCGCCACAATGAGCAGTTCTTC. As protein: CASSAGLARHNEQFF.